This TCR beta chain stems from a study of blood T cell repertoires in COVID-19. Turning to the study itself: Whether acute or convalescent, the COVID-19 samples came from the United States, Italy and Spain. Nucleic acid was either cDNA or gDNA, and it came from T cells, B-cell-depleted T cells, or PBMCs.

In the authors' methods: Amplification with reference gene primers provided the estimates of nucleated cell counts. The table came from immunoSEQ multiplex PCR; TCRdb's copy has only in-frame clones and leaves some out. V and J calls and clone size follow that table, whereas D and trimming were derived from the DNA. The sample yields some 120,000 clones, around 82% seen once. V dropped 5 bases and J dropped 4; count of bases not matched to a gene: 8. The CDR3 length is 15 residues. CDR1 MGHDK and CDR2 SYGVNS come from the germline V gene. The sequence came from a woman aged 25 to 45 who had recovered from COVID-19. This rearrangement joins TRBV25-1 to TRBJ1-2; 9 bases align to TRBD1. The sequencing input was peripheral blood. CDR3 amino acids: CASSPPGTGSYGYTF. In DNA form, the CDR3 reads TGTGCCAGCAGTCCCCCCGGGACAGGGAGCTATGGCTACACCTTC.